These T cell receptor beta chains were read from a single sample in a study of T cells after yellow fever vaccination. TCRdb used MiXCR to reprocess the 5' RACE reads, holding one entry per CDR3 protein. The data hold about 220,000 distinct CDR3 sequences, with approximately 6.7% observed a single time. This specimen was CD4+ T cells sorted from PBMCs, taken on the day of the yellow fever booster vaccination. The origin of the receptors is a man aged 25 to 40 who received the YFV17D yellow fever vaccine. The CDR3 runs from the conserved cysteine through the conserved F or W. The D gene is left open where the match is weak. Clone size is given for some rows only: seen once, a few or many times, or a class if the clone is expanded.

cdr3_nt: TGTGCCAGCCATCCGTCCCTCATTCTTCCGAACACCGGGGAGCTGTTTTTT
cdr3_aa: CASHPSLILPNTGELFF
d_call: NA
j_call: TRBJ2-2
v_call: TRBV5-6
clone_size: many

cdr3_nt: TGTGCCAGCAGCTTGAGGGGGACTAGCGGGATGAATGAGCAGTTCTTC
cdr3_aa: CASSLRGTSGMNEQFF
d_call: TRBD2
j_call: TRBJ2-1
v_call: TRBV5-6
clone_size: many

cdr3_nt: TGTGCCAGCTCACCTCAACAGGGAGGCTCAGATACGCAGTATTTT
cdr3_aa: CASSPQQGGSDTQYF
d_call: NA
j_call: TRBJ2-3
v_call: TRBV18
clone_size: many

cdr3_nt: TGCAGTGCTAGTCTCCTCCGGGTCAATGGCTACACCTTC
cdr3_aa: CSASLLRVNGYTF
d_call: NA
j_call: TRBJ1-2
v_call: TRBV20-1
clone_size: many

cdr3_nt: TGCGCCAGCAGCTTGGCCAGTGAGGGCCACGAGCAGTACTTC
cdr3_aa: CASSLASEGHEQYF
d_call: NA
j_call: TRBJ2-7
v_call: TRBV5-1
clone_size: few

cdr3_nt: TGCAGCGTTTTATCCGGGACAGTATCTGGCGAGCAGTACTTC
cdr3_aa: CSVLSGTVSGEQYF
d_call: TRBD1
j_call: TRBJ2-7
v_call: TRBV29-1
clone_size: many

cdr3_nt: TGCGCCAGCAGCTATAGCGGGAGAGGATACGAGCAGTACTTC
cdr3_aa: CASSYSGRGYEQYF
d_call: TRBD2
j_call: TRBJ2-7
v_call: TRBV5-1
clone_size: many

cdr3_nt: TGCGCCAGCACCACACTAGGGGTTGGTGGGGCCAACGTCCTGACTTTC
cdr3_aa: CASTTLGVGGANVLTF
d_call: NA
j_call: TRBJ2-6
v_call: TRBV5-1
clone_size: NA

cdr3_nt: TGTGCCAGCAGCGTAGGGGGACGGAATAATTCACCCCTCCACTTT
cdr3_aa: CASSVGGRNNSPLHF
d_call: NA
j_call: TRBJ1-6
v_call: TRBV9
clone_size: few

cdr3_nt: TGTGCCAGCAGCCAAGGGCACCCCTCGAGCGAGCAGTACTTC
cdr3_aa: CASSQGHPSSEQYF
d_call: NA
j_call: TRBJ2-7
v_call: TRBV3-1
clone_size: once

cdr3_nt: TGTGCCAGCAGTTTATCCGGGGTTGGGGCCAACGTCCTGACTTTC
cdr3_aa: CASSLSGVGANVLTF
d_call: NA
j_call: TRBJ2-6
v_call: TRBV12-3/TRBV12-4
clone_size: few

cdr3_nt: TGTGCCAGCTCATCCGGACTAGCGGGAGACGTCGAGCAGTACTTC
cdr3_aa: CASSSGLAGDVEQYF
d_call: TRBD2
j_call: TRBJ2-7
v_call: TRBV18
clone_size: NA

cdr3_nt: TGTGCCAGCAGTTCCAGGGGGACTAGGGGCCCCTACGAGCAGTACTTC
cdr3_aa: CASSSRGTRGPYEQYF
d_call: NA
j_call: TRBJ2-7
v_call: TRBV27
clone_size: NA

cdr3_nt: TGTGCCAGCAGCTTAATGGCTAGCGGGAGCGGTGAGCAGTTCTTC
cdr3_aa: CASSLMASGSGEQFF
d_call: TRBD2
j_call: TRBJ2-1
v_call: TRBV11-3
clone_size: NA

cdr3_nt: TGCGCCAGCAGTGACCCAGGGAGACATACGCAGTATTTT
cdr3_aa: CASSDPGRHTQYF
d_call: NA
j_call: TRBJ2-3
v_call: TRBV10-1
clone_size: few

cdr3_nt: TGCAGTGCTAGACCCTTGTACGAGCAGTACTTC
cdr3_aa: CSARPLYEQYF
d_call: NA
j_call: TRBJ2-7
v_call: TRBV20-1
clone_size: many

cdr3_nt: TGTGCCAGCAGCTGGACAGGGGCCAATCAGCCCCAGCATTTT
cdr3_aa: CASSWTGANQPQHF
d_call: TRBD1
j_call: TRBJ1-5
v_call: TRBV7-2
clone_size: NA

cdr3_nt: TGCAGTGCCTATCAGGGGAACACTGAAGCTTTCTTT
cdr3_aa: CSAYQGNTEAFF
d_call: NA
j_call: TRBJ1-1
v_call: TRBV20-1
clone_size: few

cdr3_nt: TGTGCCAGCAGCTTAGGGGGACAGACTGGCGGAGAGCTGTTTTTT
cdr3_aa: CASSLGGQTGGELFF
d_call: TRBD1
j_call: TRBJ2-2
v_call: TRBV7-2
clone_size: few

cdr3_nt: TGCGCCAGCAGCCAAGATGGCGGGCTAGCGGGAGGGCCGATCACCGGGGAGCTGTTTTTT
cdr3_aa: CASSQDGGLAGGPITGELFF
d_call: TRBD2
j_call: TRBJ2-2
v_call: TRBV4-3
clone_size: NA

cdr3_nt: TGTGCCAGCAGCTTTGGACGGGACTTATCCTACGAGCAGTACTTC
cdr3_aa: CASSFGRDLSYEQYF
d_call: NA
j_call: TRBJ2-7
v_call: TRBV7-9
clone_size: NA

cdr3_nt: TGTGCCAGCAGCTTAACATCCGGCGTCGACGAGCAGTACTTC
cdr3_aa: CASSLTSGVDEQYF
d_call: NA
j_call: TRBJ2-7
v_call: TRBV7-9
clone_size: few